This T cell receptor beta chain was observed in a study of T cell repertoires in cytomegalovirus infection. Study-wide background: It can be stated that public TCR beta signatures indicated CMV infection as well as a matching HLA type. Whole-study findings and limits: Totalled public TCR beta family frequency picked out people who carried CMV plus the relevant HLA.

TCRdb re-called the reads through MiXCR, storing one row per CDR3 protein. The repertoire consists of a few hundred thousand distinct CDR3 sequences, with roughly 42% occurring once and the leading ten covering about two fifths. With respect to this clonotype: No antigen is known for it.

Germline V gene lookup returns CDR1 SEHNR and CDR2 FQNEAQ (reference sequence). The length of the CDR3 is 19 residues. The J segment lost 4 bases and the V segment lost 3 bases, leaving 15 bases of the junction unmatched. The input for sequencing was cultured PBMCs, taken from culture after CMV antigen stimulation. The clonotype comes from a human donor in good health (CMV status not recorded). Some clones in this sample may be carry-over from other donors' samples. The rearrangement joins TRBV7-9 to TRBJ2-5; 12 bases align to TRBD2. The CDR3 reads CASSFNWAASGRAGETQYF. DNA of the CDR3: TGTGCCAGCAGCTTTAATTGGGCCGCTAGCGGGAGGGCCGGAGAGACCCAGTACTTC. Full variable domain (missing parts from reference TRBV7-9 and TRBJ2-5): DTGVSQNPRHKITKRGQNVTFRCDPISEHNRLYWYRQTLGQGPEFLTYFQNEAQLEKSRLLSDRFSAERPKGSFSTLEIQRTEQGDSAMYLCASSFNWAASGRAGETQYFGPGTRLLVL.